The 21 T cell receptor beta chains below were found in one sample sequenced in a study of control samples from healthy donors and cancer patients. The method was immunoSEQ multiplex PCR; TCRdb's version includes in-frame clones alone and lacks a portion of them. Among about 160,000 clones listed, just over 95% were seen once. The sample taken for sequencing was blood. These receptors came from a woman aged 30 to 39 in good health.

CDR3 region: CASSFGVWSTEAFF. The CDR3 nucleotides read TGTGCCAGCAGCTTTGGGGTGTGGAGCACTGAAGCTTTCTTT. The chain has TRBV5-4 and TRBJ1-1; D call uncertain. CDR3 length: 14 amino acids. Germline CDR1 SGHNT, CDR2 YYREEE (reference sequence). Trimming cost V 2 bases and J 4 bases, with 12 bases left between them.

The chain joins TRBV30 to TRBJ1-1; no definite D call. Germline CDR1 and CDR2: GTSNPN and SVGIG (reference sequence). With 5 bases removed from V and 1 base from J, the gap between germline ends came to 8 bases. The CDR3 runs 12 residues. CDR3 nucleotide sequence: TGTGCCTGGTTTCGTGGGAACACTGAAGCTTTCTTT. It encodes CAWFRGNTEAFF.

The V gene is TRBV11-2, the J gene TRBJ2-3; TRBD2 aligns across 7 bases. This CDR3 is 15 amino acids long. The V segment lost 6 bases and the J segment 3 bases; nucleotides outside the gene matches: 9. The V gene's germline CDR1 is SGHAT and CDR2 FQNNGV. The CDR3 is CASRLGRRETDTQYF. CDR3 in DNA: TGTGCCAGCAGGCTAGGTCGGCGGGAGACAGATACGCAGTATTTT.

V is TRBV11-2 and J is TRBJ2-3; D perhaps matches TRBD1 (6 bases). Germline loops: CDR1 SGHAT, CDR2 FQNNGV. V lost 4 bases to trimming and J lost 4 bases, with 12 bases between them. The CDR3 is 14 residues long. CDR3 region: CASSSYRAADTQYF. The CDR3, as DNA: TGTGCCAGCAGCTCCTACAGGGCGGCAGATACGCAGTATTTT.

The chain uses TRBV5-6 and TRBJ1-5; D not resolved. CDR1 and CDR2 (germline): SGHDT, YYEEEE. Trimming cost V 2 bases and J 2 bases, with 11 bases left between them. This CDR3 spans 15 amino acids. The CDR3 nucleotides read TGTGCCAGCAGCTTCCTTCTAGGTGGCAATCAGCCCCAGCATTTT. It is translated as CASSFLLGGNQPQHF.

J is TRBJ1-4 and V is TRBV9; 7 bases align to TRBD1. The CDR3 extends over 15 amino acids. Trimming took 4 bases from V and 8 from J; bases not matched to a gene: 11. Germline V CDR1 and CDR2: SGDLS, YYNGEE. This chain's CDR3 is CASSPLQGINEKLFF. The CDR3 nucleotides read TGTGCCAGCAGCCCATTACAGGGGATTAACGAAAAACTGTTTTTT.

The chain carries TRBV5-1 and TRBJ2-7; 7 bases agree with TRBD1. The germline gives CDR1 SGHRS, CDR2 YFSETQ. After removal of 2 bases from V and 5 bases from J, the junction contained 7 bases not matched to a gene. CDR3 length: 14 amino acids. As DNA, the CDR3 is TGCGCCAGCAGCTTACAGACAGGGCCCAACGAGCAGTACTTC. Protein product: CASSLQTGPNEQYF.

This clone was counted only a few times. The chain combines TRBV5-4 with TRBJ2-7, with TRBD2 identical over 8 bases. This CDR3 has 15 amino acids. Germline V CDR1 and CDR2: SGHNT, YYREEE (reference sequence). The J segment lost 6 bases and the V segment lost 4 bases, leaving 12 bases of the junction unmatched. The CDR3 bases are TGTGCCAGCAGCCCTATAGCGGGGCCTCCAACCGAGCAGTACTTC. It specifies CASSPIAGPPTEQYF.

The chain employs TRBV5-8 and TRBJ1-4, with TRBD1 matching 7 bases. CDR3 length: 16 residues. Losses at the gene ends were 4 bases for V and 3 bases for J; bases not matched to a gene: 9. From germline, CDR1 is SGHTS and CDR2 YDEGEE. CDR3 sequence reads: CASSLNWDRANEKLFF. The CDR3 DNA reads TGTGCCAGCAGCCTCAATTGGGACAGAGCTAATGAAAAACTGTTTTTT. The whole variable domain, remainder taken from reference TRBV5-8 and TRBJ1-4, is EAGVTQSPTHLIKTRGQQATLRCSPISGHTSVYWYQQALGLGLQFLLWYDEGEERNRGNFPPRFSGRQFPNYSSELNVNALELEDSALYLCASSLNWDRANEKLFFGSGTQLSVL.

V gene TRBV6-5 combines with J gene TRBJ1-5; the match to TRBD1 covers 9 bases. V shed 6 bases and J 2 bases; nucleotides not matched to a gene: 5. This CDR3 contains 15 residues. From germline, CDR1 is MNHEY and CDR2 SVGAGI. The CDR3, as DNA: TGTGCCAGCAGACAGGGGGCTAATGGCAATCAGCCCCAGCATTTT. Its translation is CASRQGANGNQPQHF.

The chain carries TRBV3-1 (or the pseudogene TRBV3-2) and TRBJ2-7; 8 bases map to TRBD1. Looked up from germline, CDR1 is LGHDT and CDR2 is YNNKEL (reference sequence). The CDR3 consists of 15 residues. V was clipped by 0 bases and J by 3 bases; unmatched bases: 4. The CDR3 here is CASSQEGTGYYEQYF. In DNA, the CDR3 is TGTGCCAGCAGCCAAGAGGGGACAGGATACTACGAGCAGTACTTC.

The V and J genes are TRBV5-1 and TRBJ2-5; TRBD1 agrees at 7 bases. The V gene's germline CDR1 is SGHRS and CDR2 YFSETQ. With V trimmed by 5 bases and J by 3 bases, 10 bases remained unmatched. The CDR3 runs to 15 residues. CDR3 coding DNA: TGCGCCAGCAGACCTATTTACAGGGGAGAAGAGACCCAGTACTTC. Its protein product is CASRPIYRGEETQYF.

This clone was seen once. CDR3 nucleotide sequence: TGTGCCAGCTATGAACGCACAGATACGCAGTATTTT. Its translation is CASYERTDTQYF. The chain links TRBV28 to TRBJ2-3; no clear D gene. The V and J ends lost 8 bases and 1 base respectively, with 7 bases between them. In germline, CDR1 is MDHEN, CDR2 SYDVKM. The CDR3 is 12 amino acids.

This sequence joins TRBV3-1 (or the pseudogene TRBV3-2) and TRBJ1-6, with D possibly TRBD1 on 6 matching bases. Germline CDR1 and CDR2: LGHDT and YNNKEL (reference sequence). V lost 4 bases and J lost 3, with 13 bases in between. The CDR3 sequence is 16 residues long. For the CDR3, the DNA is TGTGCCAGCAGCCGAGCATCGGGACACTATAATTCACCCCTCCACTTT. This sequence encodes CASSRASGHYNSPLHF.

V gene TRBV5-4 combines with J gene TRBJ2-3, with TRBD2 identical over 9 bases. The CDR3 length is 16 residues. Looked up from germline, CDR1 is SGHNT and CDR2 is YYREEE (reference sequence). V was pared by 1 base and J by 3 bases, with 6 bases of the junction left unmatched. DNA of the CDR3: TGTGCCAGCAGCTTGTTCTTAGCGGGAGTAACAGATACGCAGTATTTT. Amino acid sequence: CASSLFLAGVTDTQYF. The entire variable domain, with the rest obtained from reference TRBV5-4 and TRBJ2-3, is as follows: ETGVTQSPTHLIKTRGQQVTLRCSSQSGHNTVSWYQQALGQGPQFIFQYYREEENGRGNFPPRFSGLQFPNYSSELNVNALELDDSALYLCASSLFLAGVTDTQYFGPGTRLTVL.

This chain uses TRBV6-5 with TRBJ1-2, with D unclear. CDR1 MNHEY and CDR2 SVGAGI come from the germline V gene. The V and J ends lost 2 bases and 0 bases respectively, with 10 bases between them. The length of the CDR3 is 15 residues. The DNA of the CDR3 is TGTGCCAGCAGTTACATGGCCTCCACTAACTATGGCTACACCTTC. Encoded protein: CASSYMASTNYGYTF.

The chain employs TRBV11-2 and TRBJ2-7; D is uncertain. The V gene's germline CDR1 is SGHAT and CDR2 FQNNGV. V was cut by 5 bases and J by 4 bases, with 18 bases left in between. The CDR3 extends over 15 amino acids. CDR3 amino acids: CASSPQLGSTYEQYF. As DNA, the CDR3 is TGTGCCAGCAGCCCCCAGTTGGGATCGACGTACGAGCAGTACTTC.

The genes are TRBV4-1 and TRBJ2-2, with 8 bases fitting TRBD2. The V and J ends lost 2 bases and 6 bases, in that order; junction bases with no gene match: 11. Looked up from germline, CDR1 is MGHRA and CDR2 is YSYEKL. The CDR3 spans 17 residues. CDR3 sequence: CASSQTRLAGTSGELFF. In DNA form, the CDR3 reads TGCGCCAGCAGCCAAACAAGGCTAGCGGGTACCTCCGGGGAGCTGTTTTTT.

The chain combines TRBV4-2 with TRBJ2-5, with D perhaps matching TRBD1 or TRBD2 (6 bases each). Germline CDR1 LGHNA, CDR2 YNFKEQ. The CDR3 loop spans 16 amino acids. Trimming stripped 1 base from V and 7 bases from J, with 19 bases between. CDR3 sequence reads: CASSQVQGGGSGTQYF. Here the CDR3 DNA reads TGTGCCAGCAGCCAAGTCCAAGGAGGGGGTTCGGGGACCCAGTACTTC.

The chain uses TRBV13 and TRBJ2-2, with no clear D. Deletions cut 1 base from V and 3 bases from J, with 18 bases between. The CDR3 loop spans 18 amino acids. The germline CDR1 and CDR2 sequences are PRHDT and FYEKMQ (reference sequence). The CDR3 DNA reads as TGTGCCAGCAGCTTAGTTTCCGAAAAATCTAGTTACACCGGGGAGCTGTTTTTT. Amino acids: CASSLVSEKSSYTGELFF.

The CDR3 sequence is CASSFAGLSEKLFF. The CDR3 region has the DNA TGTGCCAGCAGTTTCGCAGGGCTGTCGGAAAAACTGTTTTTT. The chain links TRBV27 to TRBJ1-4, with D tentatively TRBD1 (5 bases). V lost 3 bases, J lost 8 bases, and 13 bases lay in between. Germline V gives CDR1 MNHEY, CDR2 SMNVEV (reference sequence). The length of the CDR3 is 14 residues.